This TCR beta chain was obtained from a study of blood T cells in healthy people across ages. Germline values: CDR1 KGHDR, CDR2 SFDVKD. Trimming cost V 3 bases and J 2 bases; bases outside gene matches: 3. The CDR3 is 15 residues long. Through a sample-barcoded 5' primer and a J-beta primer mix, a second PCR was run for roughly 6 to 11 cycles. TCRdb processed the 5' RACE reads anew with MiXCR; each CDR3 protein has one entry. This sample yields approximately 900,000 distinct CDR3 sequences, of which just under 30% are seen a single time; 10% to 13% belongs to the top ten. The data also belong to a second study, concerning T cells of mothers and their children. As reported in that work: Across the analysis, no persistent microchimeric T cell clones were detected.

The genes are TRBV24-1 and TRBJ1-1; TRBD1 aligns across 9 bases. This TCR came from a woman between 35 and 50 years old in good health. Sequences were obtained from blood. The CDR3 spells CATSDPGQGNTEAFF. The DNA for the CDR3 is TGTGCCACCAGTGATCCGGGACAGGGCAACACTGAAGCTTTCTTT.